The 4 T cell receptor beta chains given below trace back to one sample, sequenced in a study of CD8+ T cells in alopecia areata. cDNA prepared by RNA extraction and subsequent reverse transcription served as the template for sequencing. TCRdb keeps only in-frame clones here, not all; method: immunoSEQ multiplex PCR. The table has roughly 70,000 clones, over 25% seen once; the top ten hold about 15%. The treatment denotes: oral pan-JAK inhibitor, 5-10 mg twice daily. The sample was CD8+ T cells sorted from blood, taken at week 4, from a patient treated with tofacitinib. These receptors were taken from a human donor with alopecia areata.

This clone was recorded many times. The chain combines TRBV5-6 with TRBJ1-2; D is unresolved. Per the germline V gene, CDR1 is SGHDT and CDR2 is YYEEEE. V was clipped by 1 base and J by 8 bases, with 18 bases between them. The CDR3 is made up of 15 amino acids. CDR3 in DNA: TGTGCCAGCAGCTTGTCGGCGGTCAGGAGCAGGGGCTACACCTTC. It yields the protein CASSLSAVRSRGYTF.

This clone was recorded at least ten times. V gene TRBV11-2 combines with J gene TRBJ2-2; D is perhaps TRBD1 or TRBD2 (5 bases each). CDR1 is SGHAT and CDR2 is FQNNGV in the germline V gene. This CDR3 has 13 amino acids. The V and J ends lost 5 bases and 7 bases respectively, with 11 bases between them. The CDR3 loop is CASSGGGIGELFF. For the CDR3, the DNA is TGTGCCAGCAGCGGTGGGGGAATCGGGGAGCTGTTTTTT.

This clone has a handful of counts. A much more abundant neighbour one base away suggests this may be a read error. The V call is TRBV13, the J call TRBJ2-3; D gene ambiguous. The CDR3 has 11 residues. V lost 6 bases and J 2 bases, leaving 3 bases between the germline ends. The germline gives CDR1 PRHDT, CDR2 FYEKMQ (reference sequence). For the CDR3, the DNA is TGTGCCAGCAGGGACACAGATACGCAGTATTTT. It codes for CASRDTDTQYF.

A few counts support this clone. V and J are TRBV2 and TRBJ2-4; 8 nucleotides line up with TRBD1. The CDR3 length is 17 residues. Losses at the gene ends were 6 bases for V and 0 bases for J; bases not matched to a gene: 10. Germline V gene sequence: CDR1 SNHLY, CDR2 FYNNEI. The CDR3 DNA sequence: TGTGCCAGCAGAGCTATGGACAGGGAACTAGCCAAAAACATTCAGTACTTC. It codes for CASRAMDRELAKNIQYF.